This TCR beta chain was found in a study of cytomegalovirus exposure and HLA in healthy donors. This PCR relied on a set of 60 Vbeta primers and 13 Jbeta primers. Measured with immunoSEQ multiplex PCR; TCRdb has only the in-frame clones, and not every one. The sample consists of approximately 54,000 clones, around 82% of them appearing once. Specimen: PBMCs. The clonotype originates from a woman aged 18-29 years in good health and CMV-seronegative.

The CDR3 sequence is CAWTPGKWVYEQYF. The DNA of the CDR3 is TGTGCCTGGACGCCGGGAAAGTGGGTCTACGAGCAGTACTTC. The rearrangement uses TRBV30 and TRBJ2-7, with D possibly TRBD2 on 5 matching bases. The V end was cut by 4 bases, the J end by 3 bases, with 16 bases between. This CDR3 has 14 residues. Germline values: CDR1 GTSNPN, CDR2 SVGIG (reference sequence).